This TCR beta chain comes out of a study of control samples from healthy donors and cancer patients. Here immunoSEQ multiplex PCR was the method, and the copy in TCRdb shows in-frame clones only, minus some. The table includes about 49,000 clones, 70% to 90% detected once. There are 15 residues in the CDR3. Trimming removed 1 base from V and 3 bases from J, with 8 bases in between. Germline CDR1 SGHNT, CDR2 YYREEE (reference sequence). Sequencing was carried out using PBMCs. The clonotype originates from a woman aged 45 to 65 with lung cancer. The chain uses TRBV5-4 and TRBJ1-6; D remains ambiguous. The CDR3 DNA reads as TGTGCCAGCAGCTTGAGCCAAGTCTATAATTCACCCCTCCACTTT. Translating gives CASSLSQVYNSPLHF. Variable domain in full (rest from reference TRBV5-4 and TRBJ1-6): ETGVTQSPTHLIKTRGQQVTLRCSSQSGHNTVSWYQQALGQGPQFIFQYYREEENGRGNFPPRFSGLQFPNYSSELNVNALELDDSALYLCASSLSQVYNSPLHFGNGTRLTVT.